These 17 T cell receptor beta chains originate from one sample sequenced in a study of OX40 agonist ivuxolimab in advanced cancers. TCRdb's copy holds only in-frame clones and misses some; the assay was immunoSEQ multiplex PCR. Found here are tens of thousands of clones, around 85% of them singletons; the top ten hold approximately 3%. Sequencing used CD4+ or CD8+ T cells sorted from blood, obtained in a trial of the OX40 agonist ivuxolimab. Receptors originate from an adult with an advanced solid tumor such as melanoma, head and neck, liver or kidney cancer.

This rearrangement joins TRBV5-1 to TRBJ2-2, with D perhaps TRBD1 (6 bases). The CDR3 has 14 amino acids. Trimming removed 4 bases from V and 4 bases from J, with 11 bases in between. The germline gives CDR1 SGHRS, CDR2 YFSETQ. The CDR3 reads CASSPTGSTGELFF. In DNA form, the CDR3 reads TGCGCCAGCAGCCCGACAGGTTCCACCGGGGAGCTGTTTTTT.

This clone has a single count. This sequence joins TRBV4-3 and TRBJ1-2; D not resolved. CDR3 length: 14 amino acids. Germline V gives CDR1 LGHNA, CDR2 YSLEER. Trimming took off 1 base at V and 3 bases at J, with 9 bases between the two ends. CDR3 DNA: TGCGCCAGCAGCCAAGTGGTTCAGGACTATGGCTACACCTTC. It specifies CASSQVVQDYGYTF.

This chain connects TRBV11-3 to TRBJ1-3, with D possibly TRBD1 on 5 matching bases. Trimming took 4 bases from V and 2 from J, leaving 15 bases between them. Germline loops: CDR1 SGHNT, CDR2 YENEEA. The CDR3 consists of 16 residues. CDR3 DNA sequence: TGTGCCAGCAGCTCGCGAGGGGAGAAAGCTGGAAACACCATATATTTT. This encodes CASSSRGEKAGNTIYF.

The CDR3 DNA reads TGTGCCAGTAGCATTGGACAGGGGGTAGAGGGCGAGCAGTACTTC. Encoded protein: CASSIGQGVEGEQYF. The chain is built from TRBV19 and TRBJ2-7; TRBD1 agrees at 10 bases. The junction had 11 bases not matched to a gene; V was cut back by 6 bases and J by 6 bases. CDR1 is LNHDA and CDR2 is SQIVND in the germline V gene (reference sequence). This CDR3 comprises 15 residues.

CDR3 DNA sequence: TGTGCCAGCACGATAGGGAGCTCCGAGGCAGATACGCAGTATTTT. Encoded protein: CASTIGSSEADTQYF. The chain couples TRBV2 to TRBJ2-3, with D possibly TRBD2 on 5 matching bases. V was trimmed by 7 bases and J by 4 bases, leaving 18 bases between them. This CDR3 has 15 residues. CDR1 is SNHLY and CDR2 is FYNNEI in the germline V gene.

This chain joins TRBV5-5 and TRBJ1-2; no reliable D call. Trimming pared 0 bases from V and 7 bases from J, leaving 4 bases between. Per germline, CDR1 SGHKS and CDR2 YYEKEE (reference sequence). CDR3 length: 11 amino acids. CDR3 coding DNA: TGTGCCAGCAGCTTGGAAGGTGGCTACACCTTC. Protein: CASSLEGGYTF. The full variable domain, completed using reference TRBV5-5 and TRBJ1-2, is DAGVTQSPTHLIKTRGQQVTLRCSPISGHKSVSWYQQVLGQGPQFIFQYYEKEERGRGNFPDRFSARQFPNYSSELNVNALLLGDSALYLCASSLEGGYTFGSGTRLTVV.

This rearrangement joins TRBV7-9 to TRBJ1-4; perhaps TRBD1 as D (5 bases). The CDR3 runs 15 residues. With 5 bases removed from V and 3 bases from J, the gap between germline ends came to 13 bases. From germline, CDR1 is SEHNR and CDR2 FQNEAQ (reference sequence). The CDR3 loop is CASSDAGTPNEKLFF. CDR3 nucleotide sequence: TGTGCCAGCAGCGATGCAGGGACCCCTAATGAAAAACTGTTTTTT.

CDR3 residues: CASSCGRSSYEQYF. The CDR3 DNA is TGTGCCAGCAGCTGTGGGCGGAGCTCCTACGAGCAGTACTTC. The chain employs TRBV21-1 and TRBJ2-7. TRBV21-1 is an annotated pseudogene. This CDR3 has 14 residues.

V and J are TRBV7-2 and TRBJ2-7; D is unresolved. This CDR3 is 14 amino acids long. The V gene lost 1 base and the J gene lost 5 bases, with 12 bases spanning the gap. The V gene's germline CDR1 is SGHTA and CDR2 FQGNSA. The CDR3 loop is CASSLDRHRDEQYF. CDR3 DNA: TGTGCCAGCAGCTTAGATAGGCATCGCGACGAGCAGTACTTC.

Regarding this clone: Other DNA sequences of this sample code for an identical CDR3. This chain links TRBV11-3 with TRBJ1-4; D unresolved. V lost 5 bases and J 6 bases, leaving 10 bases between the germline ends. CDR3 length: 13 amino acids. Germline V gives CDR1 SGHNT, CDR2 YENEEA. The CDR3 coding sequence is TGTGCCAGCAGCCCAGGACCTGATGAAAAACTGTTTTTT. It is translated as CASSPGPDEKLFF.

The J gene is TRBJ2-5, the V gene TRBV5-4; tentatively, D is TRBD1 or TRBD2 (5 bases each). Germline loops: CDR1 SGHNT, CDR2 YYREEE (reference sequence). The ends were cut back, 1 base at V and 5 bases at J, with 15 bases in the middle. The CDR3 has 15 residues. The CDR3 spells CASSLFGTPEETQYF. The CDR3 DNA reads as TGTGCCAGCAGCTTGTTCGGGACCCCCGAGGAGACCCAGTACTTC. The full variable domain, completed using reference TRBV5-4 and TRBJ2-5, is ETGVTQSPTHLIKTRGQQVTLRCSSQSGHNTVSWYQQALGQGPQFIFQYYREEENGRGNFPPRFSGLQFPNYSSELNVNALELDDSALYLCASSLFGTPEETQYFGPGTRLLVL.

J is TRBJ1-4 and V is TRBV7-9; no clear D gene. CDR3 length: 15 amino acids. Between the trimmed V and J ends, which lost 1 base and 8 bases, there was a span of 14 bases. Germline CDR1 and CDR2: SEHNR and FQNEAQ (reference sequence). CDR3 bases: TGTGCCAGCAGCTTAGGTACCGGTCTTGGGGAAAAACTGTTTTTT. It is translated as CASSLGTGLGEKLFF.

The chain employs TRBV10-1 and TRBJ2-1; 10 bases are a match to TRBD2. Trimming at V came to 3 bases and at J to 5 bases, leaving 16 bases not matched to a gene. Per germline, CDR1 WNHNN and CDR2 SYGVQD (reference sequence). The CDR3 loop spans 19 amino acids. The CDR3 nucleotides read TGCGCCAGCAGTGACCCCGTACAAAATAGCGGGGGGTCTCACAATGAGCAGTTCTTC. Its protein product is CASSDPVQNSGGSHNEQFF.

The V and J genes are TRBV7-9 and TRBJ1-1; D is uncertain. V shed 6 bases and J shed 0 bases, with 11 bases lying between them. The CDR3 runs 14 residues. Germline CDR1 reads SEHNR; CDR2 reads FQNEAQ (reference sequence). CDR3 sequence reads: CASRARGMNTEAFF. CDR3 bases: TGTGCCAGCAGGGCAAGAGGGATGAACACTGAAGCTTTCTTT.

The rearrangement joins TRBV7-8 to TRBJ2-5, with 9 positions matching TRBD2. The germline gives CDR1 SGHVS, CDR2 FQNEAQ. This CDR3 spans 15 amino acids. J gave up 5 bases and V 1 base, and 5 bases lay outside the gene matches. CDR3 protein: CASSLVGSGGETQYF. The CDR3 bases are TGTGCCAGCAGCTTAGTTGGTAGCGGGGGCGAGACCCAGTACTTC.

J is TRBJ1-4 and V is TRBV2; D is possibly TRBD1 (6 bases). Trimming took 6 bases from V and 6 from J, leaving 14 bases between them. The CDR3 loop spans 14 amino acids. Per the germline V gene, CDR1 is SNHLY and CDR2 is FYNNEI. In DNA form, the CDR3 reads TGTGCCAGCAGGCAGGGGAGTATCGATGAAAAACTGTTTTTT. It specifies CASRQGSIDEKLFF. Full variable domain (missing parts from reference TRBV2 and TRBJ1-4): EPEVTQTPSHQVTQMGQEVILRCVPISNHLYFYWYRQILGQKVEFLVSFYNNEISEKSEIFDDQFSVERPDGSNFTLKIRSTKLEDSAMYFCASRQGSIDEKLFFGSGTQLSVL.

The chain couples TRBV4-3 to TRBJ1-5, with D uncertain. Germline CDR1 is LGHNA and CDR2 is YSLEER. V was trimmed by 0 bases and J by 1 base, leaving 10 bases between them. The CDR3 runs to 16 residues. CDR3 DNA: TGCGCCAGCAGCCAAGACCTAGCCTTCAGCAATCAGCCCCAGCATTTT. Protein sequence: CASSQDLAFSNQPQHF.